These T cell receptor beta chains were read from a single sample in a study of CD8 T cells in Susac syndrome. TCRdb re-analysed the immunoSEQ multiplex PCR reads in MiXCR, keeping a single row per CDR3 protein. Of about 150,000 distinct CDR3 sequences in the sample, 85% to 95% were seen once. The sequenced sample consisted of CD4+ T cells from PBMCs. The receptors shown here come from a human donor with Susac syndrome. CDR3s include the opening cysteine and the closing phenylalanine or tryptophan. A D gene is named only where the DNA matches it firmly. The size of a clone is reported for some rows only, either as once, few or many, or as a class for expanded clones.

D: -; J: TRBJ1-1; V: TRBV6-5; size: -; DNA: TGTGCCAGCAGTTACAGATCAGGGATGAACACTGAAGCTTTCTTT; CDR3: CASSYRSGMNTEAFF
D: -; J: TRBJ2-5; V: TRBV5-4; size: -; DNA: TGTGCCAGCAGCTTGTCTAGCCCCCAAGAGACCCAGTACTTC; CDR3: CASSLSSPQETQYF
D: -; J: TRBJ2-3; V: TRBV29-1; size: -; DNA: TGCAGCGCCCGACGGGACCTGACAGATACGCAGTATTTT; CDR3: CSARRDLTDTQYF
D: -; J: TRBJ2-5; V: TRBV3-1; size: -; DNA: TGTGCCAGCAGCCAACTGAATCAAGAGACCCAGTACTTC; CDR3: CASSQLNQETQYF
D: -; J: TRBJ2-7; V: TRBV13; size: -; DNA: TGTGCCAGCAGCTCGGGGGCGATGGCCTACGAGCAGTACTTC; CDR3: CASSSGAMAYEQYF
D: -; J: TRBJ1-6; V: TRBV4-1; size: -; DNA: TGCGCCAGCAGCCAAGTTGGACTAGGGAATTCACCCCTCCACTTT; CDR3: CASSQVGLGNSPLHF
D: -; J: TRBJ2-7; V: TRBV5-1; size: -; DNA: TGCGCCAGCAGCTTGAACTTCTACGAGCAGTACTTC; CDR3: CASSLNFYEQYF
D: -; J: TRBJ1-6; V: TRBV12-3/TRBV12-4; size: -; DNA: TGTGCCAGCACCCCCTTTCCCACATCACCCCTCCACTTT; CDR3: CASTPFPTSPLHF
D: -; J: TRBJ1-2; V: TRBV29-1; size: -; DNA: TGCAGCGTTGAATGGCAGTTGGGCTATTATGGCTACACCTTC; CDR3: CSVEWQLGYYGYTF
D: -; J: TRBJ2-5; V: TRBV29-1; size: -; DNA: TGCAGCGTTGAGGGTCGAGCGTTGGAGACCCAGTACTTC; CDR3: CSVEGRALETQYF
D: -; J: TRBJ2-3; V: TRBV18; size: -; DNA: TGTGCCAGCATCACCGGTACAGGGCGCACAGATACGCAGTATTTT; CDR3: CASITGTGRTDTQYF
D: -; J: TRBJ1-4; V: TRBV21-1; size: -; DNA: TGTGCCAGCATTCTTGCAGGGACGAGCCCTAATGAAAAACTGTTTTTT; CDR3: CASILAGTSPNEKLFF
D: -; J: TRBJ2-3; V: TRBV24-1; size: -; DNA: TGTGCCACCAGTGACGGAGGGGGGCCTTCCTCAGATACGCAGTATTTT; CDR3: CATSDGGGPSSDTQYF
D: -; J: TRBJ2-7; V: TRBV20-1; size: -; DNA: TGCAGTGCTAGAGACAGGGTATTAGACGAGCAGTACTTC; CDR3: CSARDRVLDEQYF
D: TRBD1; J: TRBJ1-5; V: TRBV20-1; size: -; DNA: TGCAGTGCTACTCAGGGGGCTGTTCAGCCCCAGCATTTT; CDR3: CSATQGAVQPQHF
D: TRBD2; J: TRBJ2-3; V: TRBV25-1; size: -; DNA: TGTGCCAGCAGGACTAGCGCTAGCACAGATACGCAGTATTTT; CDR3: CASRTSASTDTQYF
D: TRBD1; J: TRBJ1-5; V: TRBV29-1; size: -; DNA: TGCAGCGTTGGACAGGGGGCAAGTCAGCCCCAGCATTTT; CDR3: CSVGQGASQPQHF
D: -; J: TRBJ2-7; V: TRBV29-1; size: -; DNA: TGCAGCGTTGGGGCCCTGGGCGGGGACTACGAGCAGTACTTC; CDR3: CSVGALGGDYEQYF
D: TRBD1; J: TRBJ2-3; V: TRBV13; size: -; DNA: TGTGCCAGCAGCGCCCGGACAGGAGATACGCAGTATTTT; CDR3: CASSARTGDTQYF
D: -; J: TRBJ1-6; V: TRBV7-9; size: -; DNA: TGTGCCAGCGCAGGGAACTCACCCCTCCACTTT; CDR3: CASAGNSPLHF
D: -; J: TRBJ2-1; V: TRBV29-1; size: -; DNA: TGCAGCGTCCGGGACCTCTACAATGAGCAGTTCTTC; CDR3: CSVRDLYNEQFF
D: -; J: TRBJ1-2; V: TRBV12-3/TRBV12-4; size: -; DNA: TGTGCCAGCAGTTTCAACTATGGCTACACCTTC; CDR3: CASSFNYGYTF
D: TRBD1; J: TRBJ2-5; V: TRBV27; size: -; DNA: TGTGCCAGCAGTTTGTACGGACAGGGGACACGGGAGACCCAGTACTTC; CDR3: CASSLYGQGTRETQYF
D: -; J: TRBJ2-7; V: TRBV5-1; size: -; DNA: TGCGCCAGCAGCTTACGTTCAGGACAGACTATCTACGAGCAGTACTTC; CDR3: CASSLRSGQTIYEQYF
D: TRBD2; J: TRBJ2-2; V: TRBV20-1; size: -; DNA: TGCAGTGCTCGCCAAGCGGGGGGGAACACCGGGGAGCTGTTTTTT; CDR3: CSARQAGGNTGELFF
D: -; J: TRBJ1-2; V: TRBV12-3/TRBV12-4; size: -; DNA: TGTGCCAGCAGTTTGGTGCCGGGTGATGGCTACACCTTC; CDR3: CASSLVPGDGYTF
D: -; J: TRBJ1-1; V: TRBV6-2/TRBV6-3; size: -; DNA: TGTGCCAGCACCACAGAGGGCGCCTGGAACACTGAAGCTTTCTTT; CDR3: CASTTEGAWNTEAFF
D: -; J: TRBJ2-7; V: TRBV29-1; size: few; DNA: TGCAGCGCAACAGACCTCACCTACGAGCAGTACTTC; CDR3: CSATDLTYEQYF
D: -; J: TRBJ1-1; V: TRBV21-1; size: -; DNA: TGTGCCAGCAGCAAAGCTGAAGCTTTCTTT; CDR3: CASSKAEAFF
D: TRBD1; J: TRBJ2-7; V: TRBV29-1; size: few; DNA: TGCAGCGTTGATGGACAGGGCGTATCCTACGAGCAGTACTTC; CDR3: CSVDGQGVSYEQYF
D: TRBD1; J: TRBJ2-5; V: TRBV3-1; size: once; DNA: TGTGCCAGCAGCACGGGACAGGCCGAAGAGACCCAGTACTTC; CDR3: CASSTGQAEETQYF
D: -; J: TRBJ2-7; V: TRBV6-1; size: -; DNA: TGTGCCAGCGTTAGAGGAGTGTACGAGCAGTACTTC; CDR3: CASVRGVYEQYF